The entry below describes one T cell receptor (beta chain). An end of the junction does not agree with germline; a read error may underlie this. These data originate in a study of blood T cell repertoires in COVID-19. Study details: The origin of the acute and convalescent COVID-19 samples was the United States, Italy and Spain. From T cells, B-cell-depleted T cells, or PBMCs came the material, which was cDNA or gDNA.

As processed by the authors: Using reference gene primer amplification, nucleated cell counts were estimated. TCRdb's copy holds only in-frame clones and misses some; the assay was immunoSEQ multiplex PCR. The V and J calls and the clone size are those of that table, but D and trimming were determined from the DNA. The sample records about 14,000 clones, roughly 84% being singletons. The CDR3 is 14 amino acids. CDR1 is SGHNT, CDR2 YENEEA, per germline. Sequenced: peripheral blood. The receptor was isolated from a man aged 45-60 years with active COVID-19. This chain connects TRBV11-3 to TRBJ1-1; weak D call: TRBD1 (6 bases). The CDR3 DNA is TGTGCCAGCAGCTTAGCAGGGGTGAATACTGAAGCTTTCTTT. Translated, it gives CASSLAGVNTEAFF.